The 31 T cell receptor beta chains below all came from one sample that was sequenced in a study of T cells in Graves' hyperthyroidism and ophthalmopathy. TCR beta CDR3 regions were amplified from RNA transcripts. During a first-round RT-PCR of the TCR CDR3, the HTBI primer set was used. TCRdb independently ran MiXCR on the multiplex PCR reads; one entry per CDR3 protein. The sample includes approximately 690,000 distinct CDR3 sequences, roughly 15% of them seen just once. Specimen: blood. The receptors stem from a woman in her forties or fifties with Graves' ophthalmopathy.

The sample holds many counts of this clonotype. V is TRBV29-1 and J is TRBJ1-1; the D is unclear. The CDR3 has 12 amino acids. V lost 7 bases and J 1 base, leaving 10 bases between the germline ends. Germline assignment: CDR1 SQVTM and CDR2 ANQGSEA. CDR3 nucleotide sequence: TGCAGCGCACACAGAGAGAACACTGAAGCTTTCTTT. Translating it yields CSAHRENTEAFF. Combining the CDR3 with reference TRBV29-1 and TRBJ1-1 gives the whole variable domain SAVISQKPSRDICQRGTSLTIQCQVDSQVTMMFWYRQQPGQSLTLIATANQGSEATYESGFVIDKFPISRPNLTFSTLTVSNMSPEDSSIYLCSAHRENTEAFFGQGTRLTVV.

This clonotype has more than one count but fewer than ten. V is TRBV19 and J is TRBJ2-4, with 9 bases aligning to TRBD2. CDR1 LNHDA and CDR2 SQIVND come from the germline V gene (reference sequence). V trimming: 4 bases; J trimming: 0 bases; junction bases outside the gene matches: 4. The CDR3 contains 16 residues. The CDR3 protein is CASSTSGTLAKNIQYF. CDR3 nucleotide sequence: TGTGCCAGTAGTACTAGCGGGACGCTAGCCAAAAACATTCAGTACTTC.

This clonotype showed up many times. The genes are TRBV3-1 and TRBJ2-7; D possibly matches TRBD1 or TRBD2 (5 bases each). The V end lost 0 bases, the J end lost 7 bases, and 19 bases lay between the germline ends. The CDR3 sequence is 16 residues long. Germline lookup yields CDR1 LGHDT and CDR2 YNNKEL (reference sequence). The CDR3 DNA reads TGTGCCAGCAGCCAAGAGGGGCGGGTCCCTGCTTGGGAGCAGTACTTC. Protein: CASSQEGRVPAWEQYF.

This clonotype was seen ten or more times. The V call is TRBV5-1, the J call TRBJ2-1; TRBD2 aligns across 9 bases. This CDR3 contains 17 residues. Per germline, CDR1 SGHRS and CDR2 YFSETQ. Unmatched junction bases numbered 6, after V lost 2 bases and J lost 0 bases. Written as DNA, the CDR3 is TGCGCCAGCAGCTTCATTTCTAGCGGGGCCTCCTACAATGAGCAGTTCTTC. Protein product: CASSFISSGASYNEQFF.

This clonotype was observed at least ten times. This rearrangement joins TRBV30 to TRBJ1-1; unclear D gene. The germline CDR1 and CDR2 sequences are GTSNPN and SVGIG (reference sequence). The CDR3 covers 11 residues. V lost 0 bases, J lost 5 bases, and 4 bases lay in between. CDR3 sequence (DNA): TGTGCCTGGAGTGTAGGGACTGAAGCTTTCTTT. This gives the protein CAWSVGTEAFF.

This clonotype was seen only a few times. This chain joins TRBV4-3 and TRBJ2-3; D not resolved. The CDR3 consists of 15 residues. Trimming removed 0 bases from V and 5 bases from J, with 12 bases in between. Germline CDR1 is LGHNA and CDR2 is YSLEER. CDR3 in amino acids: CASSQERLTKDTQYF. The CDR3 coding sequence is TGCGCCAGCAGCCAAGAGAGGCTAACAAAAGATACGCAGTATTTT.

Worth noting for this clonotype: This could be a read error, since a much larger clone is one nucleotide away. The rearrangement links TRBV28 to TRBJ1-1; perhaps TRBD1 as D (5 bases). Germline-derived CDR1 and CDR2 are MDHEN and SYDVKM. Trimming removed 3 bases from V and 11 bases from J, with 16 bases in between. The CDR3 covers 13 residues. CDR3 amino acids: CASSFSRHWDAFF. The CDR3 DNA reads as TGTGCCAGCAGTTTTAGTCGACACTGGGACGCTTTCTTT.

This clonotype was counted a few times. The chain couples TRBV4-1 to TRBJ1-1; no reliable D call. CDR1 and CDR2 from the germline V gene are MGHRA and YSYEKL. Trimming left V 4 bases short and J 1 base short, with 13 bases between. The CDR3 extends over 15 amino acids. In DNA, the CDR3 is TGCGCCAGCAGCCTTGGCCGGGAAAGGAACACTGAAGCTTTCTTT. It encodes CASSLGRERNTEAFF.

This clonotype was counted ten times or more. The J gene is TRBJ1-1, the V gene TRBV3-1; D perhaps matches TRBD1 (6 bases). In germline, CDR1 is LGHDT, CDR2 YNNKEL (reference sequence). V dropped 5 bases and J dropped 3 bases, with 10 bases sitting between them. CDR3 length: 13 residues. As DNA, the CDR3 is TGTGCCAGCAGCGCCACAGGGTACACTGAAGCTTTCTTT. Its translation: CASSATGYTEAFF.

In this sample, this clonotype turned up many times. The V and J genes are TRBV12-3 or TRBV12-4 and TRBJ2-7, with TRBD2 as a possible D gene (6 bases). Deletions cut 6 bases from V and 2 bases from J, with 17 bases between. The CDR3 contains 15 residues. As DNA, the CDR3 is TGTGCCAGCAGCCAGGGAGGCTCTTTTGCCTACGAGCAGTACTTC. Amino acid sequence: CASSQGGSFAYEQYF.

Ten or more counts support this clonotype. The gene calls are TRBV24-1 and TRBJ2-1, with 8 bases aligning to TRBD2. V gave up 7 bases and J gave up 4 bases; unmatched junction bases: 11. In germline, CDR1 is KGHDR, CDR2 SFDVKD. This CDR3 has 16 amino acids. Here the CDR3 reads CATSGGGRSGYNEQFF. In DNA, the CDR3 is TGTGCCACCAGCGGGGGGGGGAGGTCGGGTTACAATGAGCAGTTCTTC.

V gene TRBV5-4 combines with J gene TRBJ2-7; possible D gene TRBD2, 6 bases. Trimming took off 1 base at V and 6 bases at J, with 17 bases between the two ends. Germline loops: CDR1 SGHNT, CDR2 YYREEE (reference sequence). The CDR3 has 15 residues. The CDR3 sequence is CASSLTAGGKLEQYF. CDR3 DNA sequence: TGTGCCAGCAGCTTGACTGCCGGAGGGAAACTCGAGCAGTACTTC.

This clonotype was seen ten or more times. The chain joins TRBV9 to TRBJ2-3; the D is unclear. Looked up from germline, CDR1 is SGDLS and CDR2 is YYNGEE. The CDR3 length is 13 residues. The ends were cut back, 3 bases at V and 0 bases at J, with 5 bases in the middle. DNA for the CDR3: TGTGCCAGCAGCGAGGGTAGCACAGATACGCAGTATTTT. Translation gives CASSEGSTDTQYF.

This clonotype was detected ten times or more. This chain uses TRBV5-1 with TRBJ1-1; 9 nucleotides agree with TRBD1. The CDR3 extends over 14 amino acids. Trimming at V came to 3 bases and at J to 11 bases, leaving 11 bases not matched to a gene. Per the germline V gene, CDR1 is SGHRS and CDR2 is YFSETQ. The CDR3 region has the DNA TGCGCCAGCAGCTCACGAACTCCCGACAGGGGGGCTTTCTTT. It codes for CASSSRTPDRGAFF.

In its sample, this clonotype was seen many times. V and J are TRBV7-2 and TRBJ1-2; maybe TRBD1 (5 bases). This CDR3 has 14 residues. Germline CDR1 SGHTA, CDR2 FQGNSA. Trimming took 5 bases from V and 4 from J, leaving 14 bases between them. The CDR3 spells CASSPLTTAYGYTF. The CDR3 DNA sequence: TGTGCCAGCAGCCCACTGACGACAGCCTATGGCTACACCTTC.

This clonotype was seen at least ten times. The chain carries TRBV7-2 and TRBJ2-2; the match to TRBD1 covers 8 bases. The CDR3 runs 17 residues. Germline values: CDR1 SGHTA, CDR2 FQGNSA. With V trimmed by 2 bases and J by 3 bases, 8 bases remained unmatched. The CDR3 nucleotides are TGTGCCAGCAGCTTAATTGCGGCAGGGGGCTACACCGGGGAGCTGTTTTTT. The encoded protein is CASSLIAAGGYTGELFF.

This clonotype was seen at least ten times. The chain joins TRBV20-1 to TRBJ2-7; the D gene is possibly TRBD1 (6 bases). The CDR3 sequence is 15 residues long. Germline CDR1 is DFQATT and CDR2 is SNEGSKA (reference sequence). V lost 6 bases to trimming and J lost 2 bases, with 20 bases between them. DNA for the CDR3: TGCAGTGCCCCTGAAAAGACAGGCCTGACCTACGAGCAGTACTTC. Translation gives CSAPEKTGLTYEQYF.

This clonotype was picked up one time. The V call is TRBV4-2, the J call TRBJ1-6; tentative D call: TRBD1 (6 bases). This CDR3 has 15 amino acids. Between the trimmed V and J ends, which lost 0 bases and 7 bases, there was a span of 10 bases. Germline V lookup: CDR1 LGHNA, CDR2 YNFKEQ. CDR3 amino acids: CASSQDPDRNSPLHF. The CDR3 nucleotides read TGTGCCAGCAGCCAAGATCCGGACAGAAATTCACCCCTCCACTTT.

This clonotype has a count of ten or more. The chain has TRBV11-2 and TRBJ2-5, with D possibly being TRBD1 (6 bases). The ends were cut back, 4 bases at V and 2 bases at J, with 14 bases in the middle. Germline lookup yields CDR1 SGHAT and CDR2 FQNNGV. The CDR3 has 15 residues. The CDR3 DNA is TGTGCCAGCAGCTCCTCTGGGACAAGACAAGAGACCCAGTACTTC. It specifies CASSSSGTRQETQYF.

This clonotype was seen ten or more times. The DNA for the CDR3 is TGCGCCAGCAGCTTGGCAGATTTGCGTGATGGCTACACCTTC. Amino acids: CASSLADLRDGYTF. The gene calls are TRBV5-1 and TRBJ1-2; D gene unclear. Germline V gene lookup returns CDR1 SGHRS and CDR2 YFSETQ. CDR3 size: 14 residues. The V and J ends lost 0 bases and 6 bases respectively, with 12 bases between them.

This clonotype was found many times. The CDR3 region has the DNA TGTGCCAGCAGTATGGGCAGGGACTATCAGCCCCAGCATTTT. This gives the protein CASSMGRDYQPQHF. The chain has TRBV28 and TRBJ1-5; D is perhaps TRBD1 (5 bases). The CDR3 sequence is 14 residues long. Per the germline V gene, CDR1 is MDHEN and CDR2 is SYDVKM. V was cut by 5 bases and J by 5 bases, with 13 bases left in between.

Ten or more counts support this clonotype. The J gene is TRBJ1-2, the V gene TRBV5-6; D is perhaps TRBD1 (5 bases). CDR1 and CDR2 from the germline V gene are SGHDT and YYEEEE. Trimming shortened V by 1 base and J by 4 bases, and 17 bases separated the two germline ends. This CDR3 is built from 16 residues. In DNA form, the CDR3 reads TGTGCCAGCAGCTTGCTCGAGACAGATTCTCCCTATGGCTACACCTTC. Its protein is CASSLLETDSPYGYTF.

This clonotype was seen ten or more times. The chain carries TRBV2 and TRBJ1-1; D remains unclear. The CDR3 is made up of 13 amino acids. Deletions cut 8 bases from V and 4 bases from J, with 14 bases between. Germline V CDR1 and CDR2: SNHLY, FYNNEI. The CDR3 here is CASPGGSVTEAFF. In DNA form, the CDR3 reads TGTGCCAGCCCAGGAGGGTCTGTCACTGAAGCTTTCTTT.

This clonotype appeared a few times. This chain joins TRBV6-2 or TRBV6-3 and TRBJ2-1, with D unclear. From germline, CDR1 is MNHEY and CDR2 SVGEGT. The CDR3 covers 12 residues. With 2 bases removed from V and 8 bases from J, the gap between germline ends came to 7 bases. CDR3 nucleotide sequence: TGTGCCAGCAGTTACGGCCTCGATGAGCAGTTCTTC. Translating it yields CASSYGLDEQFF.

The J gene is TRBJ2-5, the V gene TRBV7-3, with D maybe TRBD1 (5 bases). Deletions cut 1 base from V and 5 bases from J, with 14 bases between. The CDR3 runs 15 residues. CDR1 is SGHTA, CDR2 FQGTGA, per germline. The CDR3 DNA is TGTGCCAGCAGCTTAAAAGGACAACTTCGGGAGACCCAGTACTTC. This encodes CASSLKGQLRETQYF.

This clonotype was seen repeatedly, ten times or more. The rearrangement links TRBV7-2 to TRBJ2-5; tentative D call: TRBD2 (5 bases). The CDR3 runs to 16 residues. V was shortened by 2 bases and J by 1 base, with 14 bases between the two germline ends. Germline CDR1 and CDR2: SGHTA and FQGNSA. The CDR3 DNA reads as TGTGCCAGCAGCTTAAATCAGGTAGCGATCCAAGAGACCCAGTACTTC. Its protein is CASSLNQVAIQETQYF.

Many counts were recorded for this clonotype. The rearrangement joins TRBV28 to TRBJ1-1; D remains unclear. Between the trimmed V and J ends, which lost 2 bases and 3 bases, there was a span of 13 bases. This CDR3 contains 15 residues. Germline lookup yields CDR1 MDHEN and CDR2 SYDVKM. Written as DNA, the CDR3 is TGTGCCAGCAGTTTACCCAGATTACGGGACACTGAAGCTTTCTTT. Translation gives CASSLPRLRDTEAFF.

The chain joins TRBV7-9 to TRBJ1-5; 9 bases align to TRBD1. The germline V gene encodes CDR1 SEHNR and CDR2 FQNEAQ (reference sequence). Trimming took 5 bases from V and 9 from J; bases not matched to a gene: 14. The CDR3 loop spans 16 amino acids. CDR3 DNA sequence: TGTGCCAGCAGCCCTGGCCCGGGACAGGGTAACGGGCCCCAGCATTTT. It yields the protein CASSPGPGQGNGPQHF.

This clonotype was observed many times. V usage is TRBV20-1 and J usage is TRBJ2-3; TRBD2 matches 11 bases. V gave up 6 bases and J gave up 1 base; unmatched junction bases: 15. The CDR3 is made up of 18 amino acids. Germline V lookup: CDR1 DFQATT, CDR2 SNEGSKA (reference sequence). CDR3 loop: CSAPTSGSWGGGTDTQYF. CDR3 DNA sequence: TGCAGTGCCCCTACTAGCGGGAGTTGGGGCGGGGGCACAGATACGCAGTATTTT.

This clonotype was found many times. V and J are TRBV7-3 and TRBJ1-1; D perhaps matches TRBD1 (5 bases). The germline V gene has CDR1 SGHTA and CDR2 FQGTGA. V lost 5 bases and J lost 1, with 8 bases in between. This CDR3 is built from 13 residues. CDR3 in DNA: TGTGCCAGCAGCCGGGGCGGGAACACTGAAGCTTTCTTT. This encodes CASSRGGNTEAFF.

This clonotype was detected a few times. The V and J genes are TRBV7-3 and TRBJ1-1, with a possible D match to TRBD1 (6 bases). The germline gives CDR1 SGHTA, CDR2 FQGTGA. V lost 1 base to trimming and J lost 4 bases, with 13 bases between them. The CDR3 runs 15 residues. The CDR3 spells CASSLNGQGSTEAFF. As DNA, the CDR3 is TGTGCCAGCAGCTTAAACGGCCAGGGGAGCACTGAAGCTTTCTTT.